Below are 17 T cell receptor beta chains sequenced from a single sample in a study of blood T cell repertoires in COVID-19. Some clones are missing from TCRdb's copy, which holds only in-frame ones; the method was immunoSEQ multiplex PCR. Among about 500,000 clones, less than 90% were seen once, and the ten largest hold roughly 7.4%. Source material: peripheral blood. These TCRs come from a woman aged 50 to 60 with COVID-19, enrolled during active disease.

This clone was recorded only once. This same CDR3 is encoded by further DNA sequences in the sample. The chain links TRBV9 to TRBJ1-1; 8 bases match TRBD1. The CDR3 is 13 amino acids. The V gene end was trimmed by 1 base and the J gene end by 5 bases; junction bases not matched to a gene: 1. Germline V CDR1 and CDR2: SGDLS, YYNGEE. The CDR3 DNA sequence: TGTGCCAGCAGCGTACAGGGGGCGACTGAAGCTTTCTTT. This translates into CASSVQGATEAFF.

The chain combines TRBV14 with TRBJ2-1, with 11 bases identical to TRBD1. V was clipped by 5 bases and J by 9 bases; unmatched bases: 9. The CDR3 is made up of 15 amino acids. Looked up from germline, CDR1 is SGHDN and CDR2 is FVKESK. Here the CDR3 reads CASSWDGQGAGEQFF. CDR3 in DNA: TGTGCCAGCAGCTGGGACGGACAGGGGGCAGGTGAGCAGTTCTTC.

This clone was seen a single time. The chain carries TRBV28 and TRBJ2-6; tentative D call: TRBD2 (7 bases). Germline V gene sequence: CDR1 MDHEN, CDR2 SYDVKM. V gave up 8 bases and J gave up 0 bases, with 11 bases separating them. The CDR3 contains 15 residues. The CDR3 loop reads CASGGGSSGANVLTF. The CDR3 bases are TGTGCCAGCGGGGGGGGCAGCTCTGGGGCCAACGTCCTGACTTTC.

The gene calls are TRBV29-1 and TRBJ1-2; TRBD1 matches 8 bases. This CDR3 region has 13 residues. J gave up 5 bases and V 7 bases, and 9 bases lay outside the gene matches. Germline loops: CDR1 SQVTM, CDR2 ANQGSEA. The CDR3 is CSAETGVGYGYTF. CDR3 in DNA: TGCAGCGCGGAGACAGGGGTTGGGTATGGCTACACCTTC.

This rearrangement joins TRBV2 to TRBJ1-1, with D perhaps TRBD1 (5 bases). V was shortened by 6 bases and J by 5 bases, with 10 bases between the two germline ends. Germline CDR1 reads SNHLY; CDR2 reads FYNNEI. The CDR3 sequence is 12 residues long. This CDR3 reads CASRLGGTEAFF. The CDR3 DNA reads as TGTGCCAGCAGGTTGGGGGGGACTGAAGCTTTCTTT.

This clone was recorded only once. The CDR3 loop is CASSAGGRDTEAFF. DNA for the CDR3: TGTGCCAGCTCAGCAGGGGGCAGGGACACTGAAGCTTTCTTT. V gene TRBV18 combines with J gene TRBJ1-1, with 8 bases identical to TRBD1. Germline lookup yields CDR1 KGHSH and CDR2 LQKENI. Trimming cost V 5 bases and J 3 bases; bases outside gene matches: 5. CDR3 length: 14 residues.

The CDR3 spells CASSLGTGSWYGYTF. CDR3 DNA: TGTGCCAGCAGCTTAGGCACAGGATCTTGGTATGGCTACACCTTC. This rearrangement joins TRBV7-9 to TRBJ1-2; TRBD1 is a possible D gene (5 bases). Germline CDR1 reads SEHNR; CDR2 reads FQNEAQ (reference sequence). The CDR3 contains 15 residues. V dropped 1 base and J dropped 5 bases, with 14 bases sitting between them.

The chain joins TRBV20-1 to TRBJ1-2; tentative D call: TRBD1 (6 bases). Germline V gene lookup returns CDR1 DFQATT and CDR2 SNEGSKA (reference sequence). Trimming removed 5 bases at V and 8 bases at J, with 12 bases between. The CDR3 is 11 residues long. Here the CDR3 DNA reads TGCAGTGCTGGGGGCTTGGGGGGCTACACCTTC. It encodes CSAGGLGGYTF.

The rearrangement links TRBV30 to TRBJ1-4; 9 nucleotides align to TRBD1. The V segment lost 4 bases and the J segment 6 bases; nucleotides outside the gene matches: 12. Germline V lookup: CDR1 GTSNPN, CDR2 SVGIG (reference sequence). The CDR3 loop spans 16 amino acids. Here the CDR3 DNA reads TGTGCCTGGACCCCCAGGGCGGGACAGGGCTATGAAAAACTGTTTTTT. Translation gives CAWTPRAGQGYEKLFF.

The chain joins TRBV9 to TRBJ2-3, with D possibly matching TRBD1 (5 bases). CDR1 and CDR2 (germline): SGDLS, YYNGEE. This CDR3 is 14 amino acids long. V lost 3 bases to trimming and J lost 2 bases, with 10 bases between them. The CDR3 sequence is CASSATGSTDTQYF. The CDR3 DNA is TGTGCCAGCAGCGCTACAGGCTCCACAGATACGCAGTATTTT.

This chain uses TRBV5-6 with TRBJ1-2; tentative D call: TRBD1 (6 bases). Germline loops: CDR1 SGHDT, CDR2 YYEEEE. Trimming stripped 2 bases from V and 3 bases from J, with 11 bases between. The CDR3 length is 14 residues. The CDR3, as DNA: TGTGCCAGCAGCTTAGGGGGGGTCGACTATGGCTACACCTTC. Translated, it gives CASSLGGVDYGYTF.

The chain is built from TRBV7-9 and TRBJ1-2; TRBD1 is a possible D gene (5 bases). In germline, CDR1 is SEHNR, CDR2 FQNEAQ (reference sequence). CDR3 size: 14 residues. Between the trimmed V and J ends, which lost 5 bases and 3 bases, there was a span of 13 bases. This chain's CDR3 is CASSPEGSYYGYTF. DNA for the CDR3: TGTGCCAGCAGCCCGGAGGGGAGCTACTATGGCTACACCTTC.

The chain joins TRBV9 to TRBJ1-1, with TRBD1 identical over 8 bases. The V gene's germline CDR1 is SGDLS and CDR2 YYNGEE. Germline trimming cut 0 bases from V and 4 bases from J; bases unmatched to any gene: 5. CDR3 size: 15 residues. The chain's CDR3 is CASSVAGTGATEAFF. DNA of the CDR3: TGTGCCAGCAGCGTAGCGGGGACAGGAGCCACTGAAGCTTTCTTT.

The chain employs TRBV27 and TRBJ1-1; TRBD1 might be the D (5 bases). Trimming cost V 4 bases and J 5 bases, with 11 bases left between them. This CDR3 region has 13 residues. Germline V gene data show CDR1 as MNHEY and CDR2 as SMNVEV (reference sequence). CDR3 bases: TGTGCCAGCAGTTGGGGTGGGGGGACTGAAGCTTTCTTT. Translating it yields CASSWGGGTEAFF.

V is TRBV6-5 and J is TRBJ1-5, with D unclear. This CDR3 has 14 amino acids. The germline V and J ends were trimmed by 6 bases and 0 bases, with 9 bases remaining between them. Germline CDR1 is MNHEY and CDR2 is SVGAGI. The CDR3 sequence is CASRKSYSNQPQHF. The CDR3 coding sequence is TGTGCCAGCAGAAAAAGCTATAGCAATCAGCCCCAGCATTTT.

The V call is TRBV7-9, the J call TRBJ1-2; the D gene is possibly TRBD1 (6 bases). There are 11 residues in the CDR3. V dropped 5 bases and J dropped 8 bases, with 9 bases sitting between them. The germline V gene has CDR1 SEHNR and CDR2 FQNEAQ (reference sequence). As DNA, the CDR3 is TGTGCCAGCAGCCGGACAGAAGGCTACACCTTC. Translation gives CASSRTEGYTF.

CDR3 sequence: CASSFDRVNQPQHF. The CDR3 coding sequence is TGTGCCAGCAGCTTCGACAGGGTCAATCAGCCCCAGCATTTT. The gene calls are TRBV7-8 and TRBJ1-5; 7 bases map to TRBD1. CDR3 length: 14 amino acids. The V segment lost 3 bases and the J segment 3 bases; nucleotides outside the gene matches: 2. Germline assignment: CDR1 SGHVS and CDR2 FQNEAQ.